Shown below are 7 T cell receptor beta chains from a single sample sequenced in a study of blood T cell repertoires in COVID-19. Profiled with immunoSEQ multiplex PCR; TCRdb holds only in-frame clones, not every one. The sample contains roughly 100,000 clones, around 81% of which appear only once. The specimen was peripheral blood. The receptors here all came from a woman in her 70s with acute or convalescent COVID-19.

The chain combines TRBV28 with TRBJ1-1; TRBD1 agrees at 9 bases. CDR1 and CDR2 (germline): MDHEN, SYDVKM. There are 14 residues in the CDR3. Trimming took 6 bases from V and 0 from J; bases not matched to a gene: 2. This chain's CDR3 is CASRQGAVNTEAFF. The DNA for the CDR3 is TGTGCCAGCAGACAGGGGGCCGTGAACACTGAAGCTTTCTTT.

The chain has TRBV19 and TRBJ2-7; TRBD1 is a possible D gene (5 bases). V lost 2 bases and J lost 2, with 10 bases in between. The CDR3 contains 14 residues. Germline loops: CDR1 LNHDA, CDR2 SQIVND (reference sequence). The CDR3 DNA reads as TGTGCCAGTAGTATACAGGTAGGGGCCTACGAGCAGTACTTC. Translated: CASSIQVGAYEQYF.

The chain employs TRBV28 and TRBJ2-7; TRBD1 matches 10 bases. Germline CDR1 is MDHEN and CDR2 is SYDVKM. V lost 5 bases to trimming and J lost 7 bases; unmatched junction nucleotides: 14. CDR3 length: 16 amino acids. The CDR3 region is CASSQFGQGEYREQYF. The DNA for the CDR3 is TGTGCCAGCAGTCAATTCGGACAGGGGGAATATCGGGAGCAGTACTTC.

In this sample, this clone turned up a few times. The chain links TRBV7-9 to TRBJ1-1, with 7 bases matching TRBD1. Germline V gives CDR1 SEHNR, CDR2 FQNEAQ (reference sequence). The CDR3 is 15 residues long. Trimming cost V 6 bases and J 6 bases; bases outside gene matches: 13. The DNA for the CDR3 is TGTGCCAGCAGGCCAGGACAGGTAATGGGGGCTGAAGCTTTCTTT. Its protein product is CASRPGQVMGAEAFF.

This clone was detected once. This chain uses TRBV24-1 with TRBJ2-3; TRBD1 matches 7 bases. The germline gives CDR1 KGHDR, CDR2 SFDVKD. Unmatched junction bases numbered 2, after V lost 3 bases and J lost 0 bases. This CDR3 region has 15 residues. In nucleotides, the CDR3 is TGTGCCACCAGTGATCCCAGGGGGAGCACAGATACGCAGTATTTT. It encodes CATSDPRGSTDTQYF.

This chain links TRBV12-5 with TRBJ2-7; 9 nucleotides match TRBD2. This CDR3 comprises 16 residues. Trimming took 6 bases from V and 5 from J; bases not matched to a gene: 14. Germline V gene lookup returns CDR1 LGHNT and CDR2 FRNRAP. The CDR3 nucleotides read TGTGCTAGTGGACCTCCCGCGGGGGGGGCGACCAACGAGCAGTACTTC. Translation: CASGPPAGGATNEQYF.

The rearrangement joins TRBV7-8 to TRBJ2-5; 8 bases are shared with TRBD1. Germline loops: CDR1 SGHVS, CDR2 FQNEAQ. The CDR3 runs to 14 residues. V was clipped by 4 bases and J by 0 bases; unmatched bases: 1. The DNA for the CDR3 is TGTGCCAGCAGCTCGGGACAGGACCAAGAGACCCAGTACTTC. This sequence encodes CASSSGQDQETQYF. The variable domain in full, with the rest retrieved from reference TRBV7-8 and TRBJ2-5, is GAGVSQSPRYKVAKRGQDVALRCDPISGHVSLFWYQQALGQGPEFLTYFQNEAQLDKSGLPSDRFFAERPEGSVSTLKIQRTQQEDSAVYLCASSSGQDQETQYFGPGTRLLVL.